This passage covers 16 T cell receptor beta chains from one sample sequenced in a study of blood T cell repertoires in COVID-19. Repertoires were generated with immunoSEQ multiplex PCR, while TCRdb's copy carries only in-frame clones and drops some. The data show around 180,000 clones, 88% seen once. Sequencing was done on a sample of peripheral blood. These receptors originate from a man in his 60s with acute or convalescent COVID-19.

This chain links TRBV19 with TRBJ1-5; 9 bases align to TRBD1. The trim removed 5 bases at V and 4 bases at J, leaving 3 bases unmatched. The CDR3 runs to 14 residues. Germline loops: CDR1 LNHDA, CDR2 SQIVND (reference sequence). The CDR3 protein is CASSPGTGNQPQHF. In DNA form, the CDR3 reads TGTGCCAGTAGTCCGGGGACAGGGAATCAGCCCCAGCATTTT.

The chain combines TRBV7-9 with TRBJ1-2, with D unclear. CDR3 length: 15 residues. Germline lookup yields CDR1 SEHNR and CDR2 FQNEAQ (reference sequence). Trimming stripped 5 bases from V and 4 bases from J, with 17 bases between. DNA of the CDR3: TGTGCCAGCAGCACCGGGTCGGCCGGAGGCTATGGCTACACCTTC. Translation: CASSTGSAGGYGYTF. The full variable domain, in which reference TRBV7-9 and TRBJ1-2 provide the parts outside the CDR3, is DTGVSQNPRHKITKRGQNVTFRCDPISEHNRLYWYRQTLGQGPEFLTYFQNEAQLEKSRLLSDRFSAERPKGSFSTLEIQRTEQGDSAMYLCASSTGSAGGYGYTFGSGTRLTVV.

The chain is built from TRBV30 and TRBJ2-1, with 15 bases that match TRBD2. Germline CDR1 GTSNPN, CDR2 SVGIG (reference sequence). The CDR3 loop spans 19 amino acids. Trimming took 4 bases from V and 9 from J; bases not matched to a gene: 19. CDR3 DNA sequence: TGTGCCTGGAACCTTCAATCCGGTACGGGGACTAGCGGGAGGAGTGAGCAGTTCTTC. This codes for CAWNLQSGTGTSGRSEQFF.

CDR3 amino acids: CASSLGDFGAASYEQYV. For the CDR3, the DNA is TGTGCCAGCAGCTTAGGGGACTTCGGGGCAGCTAGCTACGAGCAGTACGTC. The V and J genes are TRBV11-2 and TRBJ2-7, with D tentatively TRBD2 (6 bases). The CDR3 consists of 17 residues. V was cut by 1 base and J by 3 bases, with 19 bases left in between. CDR1 and CDR2 (germline): SGHAT, FQNNGV.

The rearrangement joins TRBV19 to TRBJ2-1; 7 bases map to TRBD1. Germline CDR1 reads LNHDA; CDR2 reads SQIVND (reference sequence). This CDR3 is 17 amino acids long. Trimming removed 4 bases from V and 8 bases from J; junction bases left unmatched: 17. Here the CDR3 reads CASSSRPGRQGRDEQFF. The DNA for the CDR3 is TGTGCCAGTAGTAGTCGTCCCGGTAGACAGGGTCGCGATGAGCAGTTCTTC.

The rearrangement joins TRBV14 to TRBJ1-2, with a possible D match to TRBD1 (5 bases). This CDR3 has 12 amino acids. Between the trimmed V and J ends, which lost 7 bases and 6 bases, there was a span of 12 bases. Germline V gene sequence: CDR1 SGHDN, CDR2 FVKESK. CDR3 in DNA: TGTGCCAGCACCGACCGGGGGAATGGCTACACCTTC. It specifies CASTDRGNGYTF. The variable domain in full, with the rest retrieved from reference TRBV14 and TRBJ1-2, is EAGVTQFPSHSVIEKGQTVTLRCDPISGHDNLYWYRRVMGKEIKFLLHFVKESKQDESGMPNNRFLAERTGGTYSTLKVQPAELEDSGVYFCASTDRGNGYTFGSGTRLTVV.

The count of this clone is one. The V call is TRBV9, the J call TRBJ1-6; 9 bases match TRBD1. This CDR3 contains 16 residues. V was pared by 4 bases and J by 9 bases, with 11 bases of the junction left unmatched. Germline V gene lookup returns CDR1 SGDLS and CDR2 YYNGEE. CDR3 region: CASSPGPGQGSSPLHF. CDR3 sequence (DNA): TGTGCCAGCAGCCCTGGACCGGGACAGGGAAGTTCACCCCTCCACTTT. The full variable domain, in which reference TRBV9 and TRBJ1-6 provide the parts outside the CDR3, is DSGVTQTPKHLITATGQRVTLRCSPRSGDLSVYWYQQSLDQGLQFLIQYYNGEERAKGNILERFSAQQFPDLHSELNLSSLELGDSALYFCASSPGPGQGSSPLHFGNGTRLTVT.

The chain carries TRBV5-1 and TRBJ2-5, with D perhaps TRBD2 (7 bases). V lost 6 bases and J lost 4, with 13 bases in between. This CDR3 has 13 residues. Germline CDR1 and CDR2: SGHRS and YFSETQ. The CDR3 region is CASNDAGAETQYF. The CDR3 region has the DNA TGCGCCAGCAACGACGCGGGGGCAGAGACCCAGTACTTC.

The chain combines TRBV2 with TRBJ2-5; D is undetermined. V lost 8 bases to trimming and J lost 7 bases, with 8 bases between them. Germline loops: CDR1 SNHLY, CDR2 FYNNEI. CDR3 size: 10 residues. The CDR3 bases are TGTGCCAGCCGGGTTTCGACCCAGTACTTC. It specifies CASRVSTQYF.

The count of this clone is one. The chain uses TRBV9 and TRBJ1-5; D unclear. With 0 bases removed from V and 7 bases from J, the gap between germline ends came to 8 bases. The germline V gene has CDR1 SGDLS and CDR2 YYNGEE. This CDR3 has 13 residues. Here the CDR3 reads CASSVATGQPQHF. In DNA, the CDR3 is TGTGCCAGCAGCGTAGCTACGGGACAGCCCCAGCATTTT.

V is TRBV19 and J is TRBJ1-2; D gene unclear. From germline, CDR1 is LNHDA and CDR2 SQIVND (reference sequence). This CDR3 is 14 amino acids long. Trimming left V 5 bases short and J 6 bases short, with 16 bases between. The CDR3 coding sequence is TGTGCCAGTAGTGAGGACTGGCTGGTCGATGGCTACACCTTC. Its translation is CASSEDWLVDGYTF.

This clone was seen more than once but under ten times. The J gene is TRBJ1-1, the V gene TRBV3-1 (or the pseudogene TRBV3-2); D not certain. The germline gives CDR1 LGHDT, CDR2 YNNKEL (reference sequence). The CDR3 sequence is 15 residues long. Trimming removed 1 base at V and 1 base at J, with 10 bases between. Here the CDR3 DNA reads TGTGCCAGCAGCCAAGGGAGGTCGGGGAACACTGAAGCTTTCTTT. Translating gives CASSQGRSGNTEAFF.

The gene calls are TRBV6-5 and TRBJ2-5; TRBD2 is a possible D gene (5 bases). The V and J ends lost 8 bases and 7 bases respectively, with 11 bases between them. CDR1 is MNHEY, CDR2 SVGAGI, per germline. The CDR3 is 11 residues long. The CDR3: CASPDRGTQYF. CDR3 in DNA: TGTGCCAGCCCCGACCGGGGGACCCAGTACTTC.

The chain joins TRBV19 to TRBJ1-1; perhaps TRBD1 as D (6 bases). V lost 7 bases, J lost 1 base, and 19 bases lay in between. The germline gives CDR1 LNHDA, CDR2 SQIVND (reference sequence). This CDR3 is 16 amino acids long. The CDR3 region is CASIKGGARSNTEAFF. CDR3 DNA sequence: TGTGCCAGTATCAAGGGGGGGGCGAGGTCGAACACTGAAGCTTTCTTT.

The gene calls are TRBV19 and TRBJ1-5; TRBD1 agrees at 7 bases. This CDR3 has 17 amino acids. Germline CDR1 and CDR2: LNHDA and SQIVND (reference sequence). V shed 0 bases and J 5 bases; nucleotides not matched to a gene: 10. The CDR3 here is CASSIDAGTALDQPQHF. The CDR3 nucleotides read TGTGCCAGTAGTATAGATGCCGGGACAGCCCTAGATCAGCCCCAGCATTTT.

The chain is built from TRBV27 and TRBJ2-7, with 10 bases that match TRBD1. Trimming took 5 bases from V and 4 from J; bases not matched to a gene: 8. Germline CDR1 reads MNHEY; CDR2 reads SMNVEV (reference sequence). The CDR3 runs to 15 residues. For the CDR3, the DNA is TGTGCCAGCAGTCGAGGGACAGGGGAATTTTACGAGCAGTACGTC. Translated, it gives CASSRGTGEFYEQYV.